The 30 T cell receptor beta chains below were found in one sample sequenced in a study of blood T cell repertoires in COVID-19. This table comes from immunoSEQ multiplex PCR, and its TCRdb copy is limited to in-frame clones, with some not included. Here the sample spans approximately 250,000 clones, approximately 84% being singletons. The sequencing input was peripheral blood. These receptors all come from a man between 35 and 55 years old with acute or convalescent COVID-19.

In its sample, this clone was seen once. For the CDR3, the DNA is TGTGCCAGTAGTACCGACAGGGGGAACTACGAGCAGTACTTC. It codes for CASSTDRGNYEQYF. The chain recombines TRBV19 with TRBJ2-7, with 9 bases lining up with TRBD1. The CDR3 extends over 14 amino acids. CDR1 and CDR2 from the germline V gene are LNHDA and SQIVND (reference sequence). The V and J ends lost 4 bases and 3 bases, in that order; junction bases with no gene match: 4.

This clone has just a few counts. The CDR3 DNA reads as TGTGCCAGCAGCTTTCCGGGACAGGGCGATGGCTACACCTTC. Amino acids: CASSFPGQGDGYTF. The V call is TRBV5-6, the J call TRBJ1-2, with 9 bases fitting TRBD1. J lost 6 bases, V lost 2 bases, and 5 bases had no gene match. Per the germline V gene, CDR1 is SGHDT and CDR2 is YYEEEE. The CDR3 length is 14 residues.

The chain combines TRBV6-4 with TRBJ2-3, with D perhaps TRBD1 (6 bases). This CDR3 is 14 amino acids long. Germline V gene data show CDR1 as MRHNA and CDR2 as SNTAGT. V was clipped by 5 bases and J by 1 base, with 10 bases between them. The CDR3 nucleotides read TGTGCCAGCAGTCCCTCAGGGGGCACAGATACGCAGTATTTT. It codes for CASSPSGGTDTQYF.

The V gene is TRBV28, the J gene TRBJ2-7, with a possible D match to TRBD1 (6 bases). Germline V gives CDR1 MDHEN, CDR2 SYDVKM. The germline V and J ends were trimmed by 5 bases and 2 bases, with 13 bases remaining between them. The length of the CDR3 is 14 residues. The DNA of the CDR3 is TGTGCCAGCAGTCACCCGGACAGTCCCTACGAGCAGTACTTC. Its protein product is CASSHPDSPYEQYF. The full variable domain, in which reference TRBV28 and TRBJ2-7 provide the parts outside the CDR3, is DVKVTQSSRYLVKRTGEKVFLECVQDMDHENMFWYRQDPGLGLRLIYFSYDVKMKEKGDIPEGYSVSREKKERFSLILESASTNQTSMYLCASSHPDSPYEQYFGPGTRLTVT.

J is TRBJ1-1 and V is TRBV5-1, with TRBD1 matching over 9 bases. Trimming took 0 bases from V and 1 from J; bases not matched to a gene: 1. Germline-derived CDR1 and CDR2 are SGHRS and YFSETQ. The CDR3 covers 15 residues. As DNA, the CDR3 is TGCGCCAGCAGCTTGGAGGGACAGGGGAACACTGAAGCTTTCTTT. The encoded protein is CASSLEGQGNTEAFF.

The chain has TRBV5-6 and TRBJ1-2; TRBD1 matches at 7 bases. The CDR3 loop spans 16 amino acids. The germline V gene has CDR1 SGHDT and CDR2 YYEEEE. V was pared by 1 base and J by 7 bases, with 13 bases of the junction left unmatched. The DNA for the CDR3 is TGTGCCAGCAGCTTGTCAGACAGGGATGGTCCCAGTGGCTACACCTTC. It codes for CASSLSDRDGPSGYTF.

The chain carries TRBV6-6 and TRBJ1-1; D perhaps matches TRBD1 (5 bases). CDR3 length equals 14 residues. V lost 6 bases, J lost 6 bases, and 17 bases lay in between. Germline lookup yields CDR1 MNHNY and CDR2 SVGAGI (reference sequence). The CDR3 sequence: CASRDSTVLAEAFF. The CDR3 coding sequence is TGTGCCAGCAGAGATTCGACAGTCCTGGCTGAAGCTTTCTTT.

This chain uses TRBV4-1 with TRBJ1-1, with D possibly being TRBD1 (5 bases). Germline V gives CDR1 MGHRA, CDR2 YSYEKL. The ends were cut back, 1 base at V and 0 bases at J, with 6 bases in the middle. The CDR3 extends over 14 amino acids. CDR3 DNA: TGCGCCAGCAGCCAAGTGACAGTGAACACTGAAGCTTTCTTT. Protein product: CASSQVTVNTEAFF.

This CDR3 is CASSYFARGTGNTIYF. The CDR3 nucleotides read TGTGCCAGCAGTTACTTCGCCAGGGGGACTGGAAACACCATATATTTT. The gene calls are TRBV6-5 and TRBJ1-3; 7 nucleotides match TRBD1. Trimming removed 1 base from V and 2 bases from J; junction bases left unmatched: 5. The CDR3 covers 16 residues. Looked up from germline, CDR1 is MNHEY and CDR2 is SVGAGI.

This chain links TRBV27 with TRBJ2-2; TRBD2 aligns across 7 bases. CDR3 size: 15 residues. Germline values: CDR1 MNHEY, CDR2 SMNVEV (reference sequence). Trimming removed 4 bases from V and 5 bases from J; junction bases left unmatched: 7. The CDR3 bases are TGTGCCAGCAGTTCCTTCGGGGGAGGGACCGGGGAGCTGTTTTTT. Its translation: CASSSFGGGTGELFF.

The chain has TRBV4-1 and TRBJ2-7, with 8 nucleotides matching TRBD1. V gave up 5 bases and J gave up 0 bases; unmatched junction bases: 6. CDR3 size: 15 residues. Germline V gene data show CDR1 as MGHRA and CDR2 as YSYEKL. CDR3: CASSKGQGASYEQYF. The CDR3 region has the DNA TGCGCCAGCAGCAAAGGACAGGGCGCCTCCTACGAGCAGTACTTC.

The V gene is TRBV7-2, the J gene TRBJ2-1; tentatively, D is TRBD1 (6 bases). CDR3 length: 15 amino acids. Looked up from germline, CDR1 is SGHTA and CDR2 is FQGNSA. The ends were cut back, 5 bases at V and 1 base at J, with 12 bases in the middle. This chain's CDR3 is CASSRDTGSYNEQFF. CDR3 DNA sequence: TGTGCCAGCAGCCGGGACACCGGGTCCTACAATGAGCAGTTCTTC.

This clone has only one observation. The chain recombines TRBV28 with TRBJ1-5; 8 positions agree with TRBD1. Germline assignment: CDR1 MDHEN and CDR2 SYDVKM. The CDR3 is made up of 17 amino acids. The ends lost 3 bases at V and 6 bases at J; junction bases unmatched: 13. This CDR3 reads CASSFSGRGQAGQPQHF. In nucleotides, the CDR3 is TGTGCCAGCAGTTTTAGCGGCAGGGGGCAGGCGGGTCAGCCCCAGCATTTT.

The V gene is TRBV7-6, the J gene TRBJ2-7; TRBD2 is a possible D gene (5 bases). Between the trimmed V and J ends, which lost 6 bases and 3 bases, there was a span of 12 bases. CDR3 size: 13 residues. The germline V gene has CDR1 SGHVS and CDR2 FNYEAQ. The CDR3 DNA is TGTGCCAGCAGTCAAAGGGAGATCTACGAGCAGTACTTC. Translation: CASSQREIYEQYF.

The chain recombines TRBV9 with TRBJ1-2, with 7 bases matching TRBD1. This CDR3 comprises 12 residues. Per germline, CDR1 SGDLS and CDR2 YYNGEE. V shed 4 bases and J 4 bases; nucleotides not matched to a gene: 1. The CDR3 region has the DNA TGTGCCAGCAGCCGGGACAGCTATGGCTACACCTTC. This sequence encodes CASSRDSYGYTF. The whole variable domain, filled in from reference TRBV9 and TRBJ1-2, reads DSGVTQTPKHLITATGQRVTLRCSPRSGDLSVYWYQQSLDQGLQFLIQYYNGEERAKGNILERFSAQQFPDLHSELNLSSLELGDSALYFCASSRDSYGYTFGSGTRLTVV.

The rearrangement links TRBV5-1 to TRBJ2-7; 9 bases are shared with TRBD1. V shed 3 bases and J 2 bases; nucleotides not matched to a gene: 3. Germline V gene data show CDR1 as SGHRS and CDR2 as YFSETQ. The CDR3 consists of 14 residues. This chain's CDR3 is CASSSTGGPYEQYF. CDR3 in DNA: TGCGCCAGCAGCTCCACAGGGGGCCCCTACGAGCAGTACTTC.

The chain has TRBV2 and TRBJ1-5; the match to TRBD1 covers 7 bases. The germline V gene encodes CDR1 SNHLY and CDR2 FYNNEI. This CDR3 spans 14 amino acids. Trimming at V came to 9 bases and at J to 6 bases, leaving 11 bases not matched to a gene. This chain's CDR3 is CASRRQGDTQPQHF. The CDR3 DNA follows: TGTGCCAGTAGAAGACAGGGTGATACTCAGCCCCAGCATTTT.

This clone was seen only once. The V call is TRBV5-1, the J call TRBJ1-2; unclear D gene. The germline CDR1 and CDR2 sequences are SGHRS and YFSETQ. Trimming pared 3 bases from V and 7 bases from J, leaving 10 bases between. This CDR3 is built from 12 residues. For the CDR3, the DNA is TGCGCCAGCAGCTCATCCGGTGGTGGCTACACCTTC. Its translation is CASSSSGGGYTF.

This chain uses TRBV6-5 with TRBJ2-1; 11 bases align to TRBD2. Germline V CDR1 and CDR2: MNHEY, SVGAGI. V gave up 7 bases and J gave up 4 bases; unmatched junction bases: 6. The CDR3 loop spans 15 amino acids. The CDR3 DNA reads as TGTGCCAGCACTCAGGGACTAGCGGAGTACAATGAGCAGTTCTTC. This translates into CASTQGLAEYNEQFF.

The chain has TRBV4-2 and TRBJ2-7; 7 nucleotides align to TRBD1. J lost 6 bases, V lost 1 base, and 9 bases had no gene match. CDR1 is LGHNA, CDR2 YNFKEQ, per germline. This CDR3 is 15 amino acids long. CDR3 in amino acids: CASSQAGGTDVEQYF. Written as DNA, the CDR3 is TGTGCCAGCAGCCAAGCAGGGGGTACTGACGTCGAGCAGTACTTC.

The CDR3 DNA reads TGTGCCAGCAAGGGGACAGGGGCTAATCAGCCCCAGCATTTT. This gives the protein CASKGTGANQPQHF. The chain recombines TRBV6-5 with TRBJ1-5; 10 bases are a match to TRBD1. CDR3 length: 14 amino acids. After removal of 7 bases from V and 4 bases from J, the junction contained 4 bases not matched to a gene. Germline V gene data show CDR1 as MNHEY and CDR2 as SVGAGI.

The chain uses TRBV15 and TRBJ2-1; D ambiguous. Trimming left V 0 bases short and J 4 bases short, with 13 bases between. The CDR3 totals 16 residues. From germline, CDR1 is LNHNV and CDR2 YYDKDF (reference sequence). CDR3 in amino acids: CATSREVFAEYNEQFF. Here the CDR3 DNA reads TGTGCCACCAGCAGAGAAGTGTTCGCCGAGTACAATGAGCAGTTCTTC.

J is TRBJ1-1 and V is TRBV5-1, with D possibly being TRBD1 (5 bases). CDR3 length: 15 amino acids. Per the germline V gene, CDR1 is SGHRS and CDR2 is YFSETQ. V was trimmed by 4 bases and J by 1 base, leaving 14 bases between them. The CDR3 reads CASSPAPGGNTEAFF. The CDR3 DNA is TGCGCCAGCAGCCCGGCGCCGGGGGGGAACACTGAAGCTTTCTTT.

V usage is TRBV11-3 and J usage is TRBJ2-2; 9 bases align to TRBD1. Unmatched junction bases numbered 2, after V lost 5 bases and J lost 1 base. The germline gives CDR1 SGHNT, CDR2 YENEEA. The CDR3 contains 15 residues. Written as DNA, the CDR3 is TGTGCCAGCAGCCTGGGACAGGGGAACACCGGGGAGCTGTTTTTT. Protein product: CASSLGQGNTGELFF.

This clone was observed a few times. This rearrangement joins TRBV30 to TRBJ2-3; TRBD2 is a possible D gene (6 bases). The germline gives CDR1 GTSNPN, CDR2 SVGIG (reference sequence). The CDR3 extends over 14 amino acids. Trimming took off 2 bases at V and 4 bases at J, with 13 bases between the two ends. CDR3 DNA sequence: TGTGCCTGGAGTTCTCCGGGAGAGGCAGATACGCAGTATTTT. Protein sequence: CAWSSPGEADTQYF.

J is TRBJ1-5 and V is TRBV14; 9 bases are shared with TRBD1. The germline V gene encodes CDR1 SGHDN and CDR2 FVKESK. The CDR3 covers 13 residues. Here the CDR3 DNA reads TGTGGGAGGGGGACAGGGATTGTCCAGCCCCAGCATTTT. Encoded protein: CGRGTGIVQPQHF.

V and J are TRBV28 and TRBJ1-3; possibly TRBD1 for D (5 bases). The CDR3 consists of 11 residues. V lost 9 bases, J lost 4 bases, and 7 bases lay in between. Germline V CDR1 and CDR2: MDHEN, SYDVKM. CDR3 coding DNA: TGTGCCAGTGGGGGGGGAAACACCATATATTTT. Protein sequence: CASGGGNTIYF. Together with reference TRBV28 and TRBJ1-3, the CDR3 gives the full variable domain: DVKVTQSSRYLVKRTGEKVFLECVQDMDHENMFWYRQDPGLGLRLIYFSYDVKMKEKGDIPEGYSVSREKKERFSLILESASTNQTSMYLCASGGGNTIYFGEGSWLTVV.

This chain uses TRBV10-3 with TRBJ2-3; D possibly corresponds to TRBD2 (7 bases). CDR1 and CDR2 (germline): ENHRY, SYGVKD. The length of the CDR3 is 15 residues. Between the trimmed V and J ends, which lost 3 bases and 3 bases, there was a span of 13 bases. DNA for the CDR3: TGTGCCATCAGTGAAGGGGGGGCGCAGACAGATACGCAGTATTTT. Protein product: CAISEGGAQTDTQYF.

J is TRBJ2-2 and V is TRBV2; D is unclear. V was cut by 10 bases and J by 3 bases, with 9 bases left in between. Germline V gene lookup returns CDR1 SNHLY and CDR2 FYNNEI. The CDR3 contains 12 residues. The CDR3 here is CANAADTGELFF. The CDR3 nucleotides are TGTGCCAACGCGGCTGACACCGGGGAGCTGTTTTTT.

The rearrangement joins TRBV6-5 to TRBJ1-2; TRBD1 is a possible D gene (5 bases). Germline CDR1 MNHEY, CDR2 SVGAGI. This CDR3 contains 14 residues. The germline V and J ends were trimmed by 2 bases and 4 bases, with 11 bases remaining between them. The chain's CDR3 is CASSYQGWGYGYTF. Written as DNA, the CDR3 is TGTGCCAGCAGTTACCAGGGTTGGGGCTATGGCTACACCTTC.